This entry lists 22 T cell receptor beta chains sequenced from one sample in a study of control samples from healthy donors and cancer patients. Libraries were prepared by immunoSEQ multiplex PCR; TCRdb keeps only in-frame clonotypes and omits some of them. The sample lists 150,000 to 200,000 clones; just over 85% were seen once. Sequences were obtained from blood. Receptor source: a young man in good health.

The rearrangement links TRBV19 to TRBJ1-3; D is uncertain. Germline-derived CDR1 and CDR2 are LNHDA and SQIVND (reference sequence). V dropped 6 bases and J dropped 1 base, with 16 bases sitting between them. This CDR3 contains 16 residues. CDR3 amino acids: CASRRSRTISGNTIYF. The CDR3 DNA follows: TGTGCCAGTAGGAGATCGAGAACGATATCTGGAAACACCATATATTTT.

This sequence joins TRBV28 and TRBJ2-1; 11 bases are a match to TRBD1. V lost 6 bases to trimming and J lost 2 bases; unmatched junction nucleotides: 3. The CDR3 runs to 15 residues. The germline V gene has CDR1 MDHEN and CDR2 SYDVKM. CDR3 sequence reads: CASRPGQGAYNEQFF. The CDR3 DNA follows: TGTGCCAGCAGACCGGGACAGGGGGCCTACAATGAGCAGTTCTTC.

V usage is TRBV6-2 or TRBV6-3 and J usage is TRBJ2-2, with 7 bases that match TRBD1. The germline gives CDR1 MNHEY, CDR2 SVGEGT. The CDR3 runs to 16 residues. Trimming took 6 bases from V and 0 from J; bases not matched to a gene: 7. CDR3 protein: CASSDPGTANTGELFF. For the CDR3, the DNA is TGTGCCAGCAGCGATCCCGGGACAGCGAACACCGGGGAGCTGTTTTTT.

The V gene is TRBV11-2, the J gene TRBJ1-5; 7 bases match TRBD1. Germline CDR1 is SGHAT and CDR2 is FQNNGV. CDR3 length: 16 residues. With V trimmed by 1 base and J by 0 bases, 3 bases remained unmatched. CDR3 nucleotide sequence: TGTGCCAGCAGCTTAGGGGACAGCCCTAGCAATCAGCCCCAGCATTTT. Translation gives CASSLGDSPSNQPQHF.

The chain uses TRBV14 and TRBJ1-1, with D possibly TRBD1 on 6 matching bases. In germline, CDR1 is SGHDN, CDR2 FVKESK. The CDR3 totals 12 residues. V lost 4 bases to trimming and J lost 10 bases, with 13 bases between them. This CDR3 reads CASSPAGDLAFF. The CDR3 DNA is TGTGCCAGCAGCCCGGCAGGGGATCTAGCTTTCTTT.

The genes are TRBV2 and TRBJ2-1, with no clear D. Trimming cost V 8 bases and J 3 bases, with 5 bases left between them. Germline V gene lookup returns CDR1 SNHLY and CDR2 FYNNEI. The CDR3 is 11 residues long. This CDR3 is CASSLYNEQFF. In nucleotides, the CDR3 is TGTGCCAGCTCGCTCTACAATGAGCAGTTCTTC.

This CDR3 is CASSFPLTGGDEQYF. CDR3 DNA sequence: TGTGCCAGCAGTTTCCCCTTGACAGGGGGCGACGAGCAGTACTTC. This chain joins TRBV28 and TRBJ2-7, with 10 bases matching TRBD1. Germline CDR1 is MDHEN and CDR2 is SYDVKM. This CDR3 spans 15 amino acids. V lost 3 bases and J lost 5; bases outside the gene matches: 7.

The V call is TRBV7-9, the J call TRBJ1-1; the D gene is possibly TRBD1 (5 bases). This CDR3 is 17 amino acids long. Trimming pared 5 bases from V and 0 bases from J, leaving 19 bases between. The germline gives CDR1 SEHNR, CDR2 FQNEAQ (reference sequence). DNA of the CDR3: TGTGCCAGCAGCCTTAATGTAGGGGAGTGGATGAACACTGAAGCTTTCTTT. This sequence encodes CASSLNVGEWMNTEAFF. Full variable domain (rest looked up from reference TRBV7-9 and TRBJ1-1): DTGVSQNPRHKITKRGQNVTFRCDPISEHNRLYWYRQTLGQGPEFLTYFQNEAQLEKSRLLSDRFSAERPKGSFSTLEIQRTEQGDSAMYLCASSLNVGEWMNTEAFFGQGTRLTVV.

The chain carries TRBV5-5 and TRBJ1-2; D is unresolved. Trimming left V 0 bases short and J 6 bases short, with 9 bases between. The CDR3 consists of 13 residues. Germline V gene sequence: CDR1 SGHKS, CDR2 YYEKEE (reference sequence). The CDR3 DNA reads as TGTGCCAGCAGCTTGGTGGGAGTTAATGGCTACACCTTC. The encoded protein is CASSLVGVNGYTF.

The J gene is TRBJ2-1, the V gene TRBV5-8; maybe TRBD1 (6 bases). The V gene lost 4 bases and the J gene lost 3 bases, with 14 bases spanning the gap. The CDR3 length is 15 residues. Germline lookup yields CDR1 SGHTS and CDR2 YDEGEE. DNA for the CDR3: TGTGCCAGCAGCAGGGGGACAAGCAACTACAATGAGCAGTTCTTC. Its protein product is CASSRGTSNYNEQFF.

J is TRBJ1-1 and V is TRBV4-3; D gene ambiguous. The CDR3 contains 15 residues. Trimming stripped 0 bases from V and 5 bases from J, with 13 bases between. CDR1 is LGHNA and CDR2 is YSLEER in the germline V gene. For the CDR3, the DNA is TGCGCCAGCAGCCAAGATCATAAGAGGAGGACTGAAGCTTTCTTT. This encodes CASSQDHKRRTEAFF.

The genes are TRBV6-2 or TRBV6-3 and TRBJ2-3, with 8 bases lining up with TRBD2. CDR1 and CDR2 (germline): MNHEY, SVGEGT. Germline trimming cut 4 bases from V and 7 bases from J; bases unmatched to any gene: 7. The CDR3 sequence is 14 residues long. CDR3 nucleotides: TGTGCCAGCAGTTGGCGGGGGGCGACACATACGCAGTATTTT. Protein product: CASSWRGATHTQYF.

The gene calls are TRBV9 and TRBJ1-5; D is ambiguous. Trimming stripped 3 bases from V and 0 bases from J, with 10 bases between. Germline CDR1 SGDLS, CDR2 YYNGEE. The CDR3 has 15 residues. CDR3 loop: CASSASPYSNQPQHF. DNA of the CDR3: TGTGCCAGCAGCGCCTCTCCTTATAGCAATCAGCCCCAGCATTTT.

J is TRBJ1-3 and V is TRBV5-1; the D is unclear. Germline CDR1 SGHRS, CDR2 YFSETQ. V dropped 0 bases and J dropped 0 bases, with 7 bases sitting between them. The CDR3 is made up of 15 amino acids. The CDR3 sequence is CASSLGAGSGNTIYF. DNA for the CDR3: TGCGCCAGCAGCTTGGGTGCAGGCTCTGGAAACACCATATATTTT.

V gene TRBV4-1 combines with J gene TRBJ1-6; D call uncertain. Trimming shortened V by 0 bases and J by 4 bases, and 19 bases separated the two germline ends. Per the germline V gene, CDR1 is MGHRA and CDR2 is YSYEKL. This CDR3 spans 19 amino acids. For the CDR3, the DNA is TGCGCCAGCAGCCAAGATTGGCGCAGCCCGACTTTTTATAATTCACCCCTCCACTTT. This gives the protein CASSQDWRSPTFYNSPLHF.

The gene calls are TRBV7-9 and TRBJ2-3, with D unresolved. Looked up from germline, CDR1 is SEHNR and CDR2 is FQNEAQ (reference sequence). V was clipped by 3 bases and J by 5 bases, with 15 bases between them. CDR3 size: 15 residues. The CDR3 is CASSFATAAGDTQYF. The CDR3 nucleotides read TGTGCCAGCAGCTTTGCCACTGCAGCAGGAGATACGCAGTATTTT.

This clone was picked up one time. This chain connects TRBV6-2 or TRBV6-3 to TRBJ1-4; D is possibly TRBD1 (5 bases). V shed 6 bases and J shed 8 bases, with 16 bases lying between them. The germline gives CDR1 MNHEY, CDR2 SVGEGT. The CDR3 contains 14 residues. CDR3 nucleotide sequence: TGTGCCAGCAGCAATCGCCGGGACGGAGAAAAACTGTTTTTT. Its protein is CASSNRRDGEKLFF.

The chain uses TRBV9 and TRBJ1-4; a possible D gene is TRBD1 (6 bases). CDR1 is SGDLS and CDR2 is YYNGEE in the germline V gene. The V end was cut by 3 bases, the J end by 7 bases, with 13 bases between. The CDR3 runs 14 residues. CDR3 loop: CASSEQGRSEKLFF. The CDR3 DNA reads as TGTGCCAGCAGCGAGCAGGGGCGAAGTGAAAAACTGTTTTTT.

The chain links TRBV6-2 or TRBV6-3 to TRBJ1-6, with 9 bases matching TRBD1. Germline V gives CDR1 MNHEY, CDR2 SVGEGT. The CDR3 spans 16 residues. The ends lost 7 bases at V and 12 bases at J; junction bases unmatched: 16. As DNA, the CDR3 is TGTGCCAGCACCCCATCCACCGGGACAGGGACGGGACCCCTCCACTTT. As protein: CASTPSTGTGTGPLHF.

The J gene is TRBJ2-6, the V gene TRBV14; D ambiguous. V lost 4 bases and J 0 bases, leaving 7 bases between the germline ends. CDR3 size: 15 residues. Germline CDR1 and CDR2: SGHDN and FVKESK. CDR3 coding DNA: TGTGCCAGCAGCCTCCAAAGCTCTGGGGCCAACGTCCTGACTTTC. Protein product: CASSLQSSGANVLTF.

The chain couples TRBV4-1 to TRBJ2-2, with D hard to call. Germline CDR1 and CDR2: MGHRA and YSYEKL. Trimming stripped 8 bases from V and 3 bases from J, with 19 bases between. The CDR3 is 16 amino acids. The CDR3 DNA sequence: TGCGCCAGCGAGCCAAGTCGGGTGTCGGACACCGGGGAGCTGTTTTTT. Encoded protein: CASEPSRVSDTGELFF.

This clone was detected a few times. The chain links TRBV29-1 to TRBJ2-1, with 9 bases lining up with TRBD2. There are 18 residues in the CDR3. Trimming removed 0 bases from V and 1 base from J; junction bases left unmatched: 10. Germline CDR1 is SQVTM and CDR2 is ANQGSEA. Written as DNA, the CDR3 is TGCAGCGTTGAAGATAGGGGTAGCGGGGGAACTTCCTACAATGAGCAGTTCTTC. Translating it yields CSVEDRGSGGTSYNEQFF.